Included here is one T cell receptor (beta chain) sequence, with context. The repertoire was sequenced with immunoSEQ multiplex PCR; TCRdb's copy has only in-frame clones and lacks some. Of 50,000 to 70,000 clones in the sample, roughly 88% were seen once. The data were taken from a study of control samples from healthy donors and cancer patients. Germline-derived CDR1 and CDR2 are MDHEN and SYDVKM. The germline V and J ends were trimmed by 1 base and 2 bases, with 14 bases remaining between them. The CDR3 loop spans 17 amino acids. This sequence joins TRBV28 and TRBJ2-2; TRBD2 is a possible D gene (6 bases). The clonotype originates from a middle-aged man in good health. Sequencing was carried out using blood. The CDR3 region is CASSLFQLADNTGELFF. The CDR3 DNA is TGTGCCAGCAGTTTATTCCAACTAGCCGATAACACCGGGGAGCTGTTTTTT.